The clone carrying this T cell receptor beta chain appeared a few times. Method: immunoSEQ multiplex PCR; TCRdb's copy keeps in-frame clones and lacks some. The table records 75,000 to 90,000 clones, approximately 88% of them present only once. Samples were taken at baseline and on day 1 of cycles 4 and 7. The sample belongs to a study of OX40 agonist ivuxolimab in advanced cancers. CDR1 is MGHRA, CDR2 YSYEKL, per germline. This CDR3 region has 13 residues. V gave up 6 bases and J gave up 6 bases, with 14 bases separating them. The sequencing used CD4+ or CD8+ T cells sorted from blood, collected in a trial of the OX40 agonist ivuxolimab. The chain recombines TRBV4-1 with TRBJ1-1; a possible D gene is TRBD1 (6 bases). The receptor comes from an adult with an advanced solid tumor such as melanoma, head and neck, liver or kidney cancer. CDR3 bases: TGCGCCAGCAGAACAAGGGGGACCGCTGAAGCTTTCTTT. Residues: CASRTRGTAEAFF.